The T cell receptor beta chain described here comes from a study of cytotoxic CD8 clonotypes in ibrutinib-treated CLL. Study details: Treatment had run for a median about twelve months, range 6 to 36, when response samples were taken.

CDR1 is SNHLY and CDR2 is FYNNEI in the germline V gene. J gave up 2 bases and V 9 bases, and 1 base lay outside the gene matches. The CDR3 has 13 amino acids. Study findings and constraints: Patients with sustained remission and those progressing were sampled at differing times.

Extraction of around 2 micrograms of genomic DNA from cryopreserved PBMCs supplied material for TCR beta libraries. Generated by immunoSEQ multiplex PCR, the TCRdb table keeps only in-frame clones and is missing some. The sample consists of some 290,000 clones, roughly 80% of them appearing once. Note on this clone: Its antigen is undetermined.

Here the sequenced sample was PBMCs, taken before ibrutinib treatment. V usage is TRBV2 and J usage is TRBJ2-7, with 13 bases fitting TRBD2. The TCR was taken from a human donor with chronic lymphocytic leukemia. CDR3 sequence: CARGLAGAYEQYF. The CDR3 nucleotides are TGTGCCAGAGGACTAGCGGGAGCCTACGAGCAGTACTTC.